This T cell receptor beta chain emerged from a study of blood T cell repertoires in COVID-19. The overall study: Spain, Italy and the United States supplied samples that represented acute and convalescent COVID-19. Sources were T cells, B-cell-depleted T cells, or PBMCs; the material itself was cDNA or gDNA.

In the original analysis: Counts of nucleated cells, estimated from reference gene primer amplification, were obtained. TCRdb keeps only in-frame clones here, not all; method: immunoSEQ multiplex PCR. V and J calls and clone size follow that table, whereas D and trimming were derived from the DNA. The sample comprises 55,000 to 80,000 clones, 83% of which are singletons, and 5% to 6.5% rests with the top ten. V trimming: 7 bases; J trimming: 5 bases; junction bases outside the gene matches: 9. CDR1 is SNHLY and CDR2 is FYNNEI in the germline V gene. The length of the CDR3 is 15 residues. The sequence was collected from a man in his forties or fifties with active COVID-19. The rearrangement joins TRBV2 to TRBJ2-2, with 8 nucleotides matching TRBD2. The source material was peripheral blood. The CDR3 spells CASTSDGRVTGELFF. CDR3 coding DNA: TGTGCCAGCACCTCGGACGGGAGGGTAACCGGGGAGCTGTTTTTT.